This T cell receptor beta chain comes out of a study of monozygotic twins with inflammatory bowel disease. Study findings and constraints: By inverse Simpson index, TCRbeta diversity was lower in IBD patients than in healthy co-twins. Possibly because of limited power, concordant and discordant twins showed no difference in repertoire similarity. Varying immunosuppressive regimens may have increased patient repertoire variability.

The CDR3 length is 12 residues. Germline V gives CDR1 SEHNR, CDR2 FQNEAQ (reference sequence). In regard to this clonotype: Its antigen is unidentified.

TCRdb reanalyzed the 5' RACE reads and collapses them to one entry per CDR3 protein, without DNA. Listed are over 150,000 distinct CDR3 sequences; under 3.5% falls within the top ten. The receptor was derived from a human donor with ulcerative colitis or Crohn's disease, or a healthy co-twin of an affected twin (not recorded which). This chain uses TRBV7-9 with TRBJ2-7. Sample: blood. This CDR3 is CASSFIVGEQYF.